The 30 T cell receptor beta chains below were found in one sample sequenced in a study of T cell responses to AZD1222 COVID-19 vaccine. Sequencing used immunoSEQ multiplex PCR; TCRdb keeps in-frame clones, though not all of them. The table lists about 140,000 clones, 70% to 90% of them singletons. The sample was peripheral blood, taken 28 days after the second dose of the MenACWY control vaccine. These receptors were taken from an adult who received the MenACWY meningococcal vaccine as a control.

The chain recombines TRBV28 with TRBJ1-5; TRBD1 is a possible D gene (6 bases). The V end was cut by 7 bases, the J end by 3 bases, with 16 bases between. The CDR3 consists of 15 residues. The germline V gene has CDR1 MDHEN and CDR2 SYDVKM. The CDR3 nucleotides read TGTGCCAGCACCCCCTGGGGGACACTCAATCAGCCCCAGCATTTT. Translating it yields CASTPWGTLNQPQHF.

The chain joins TRBV5-6 to TRBJ1-4; TRBD1 is a possible D gene (5 bases). This CDR3 spans 17 amino acids. Germline assignment: CDR1 SGHDT and CDR2 YYEEEE. V was clipped by 1 base and J by 5 bases, with 18 bases between them. The CDR3 DNA reads TGTGCCAGCAGCTTGATTTCGGGGGTCTCAAGGAATGAAAAACTGTTTTTT. This sequence encodes CASSLISGVSRNEKLFF.

V is TRBV30 and J is TRBJ1-1; D is unclear. The V end lost 7 bases, the J end lost 4 bases, and 16 bases lay between the germline ends. CDR1 and CDR2 from the germline V gene are GTSNPN and SVGIG (reference sequence). This CDR3 is 13 amino acids long. As DNA, the CDR3 is TGTGCCTCCTTGAGTCCCGGAAGCACTGAAGCTTTCTTT. This encodes CASLSPGSTEAFF. Looking up the rest from reference TRBV30 and TRBJ1-1 gives the full variable domain: SQTIHQWPATLVQPVGSPLSLECTVEGTSNPNLYWYRQAAGRGLQLLFYSVGIGQISSEVPQNLSASRPQDRQFILSSKKLLLSDSGFYLCASLSPGSTEAFFGQGTRLTVV.

The rearrangement joins TRBV4-3 to TRBJ2-7; tentatively, D is TRBD1 or TRBD2 (5 bases each). The CDR3 runs to 18 residues. The germline CDR1 and CDR2 sequences are LGHNA and YSLEER. V was clipped by 2 bases and J by 0 bases, with 20 bases between them. The CDR3 nucleotides read TGCGCCAGCAGCCAACAACGGGGCGACCCCCGGAGCTCCTACGAGCAGTACTTC. It is translated as CASSQQRGDPRSSYEQYF.

The chain employs TRBV7-8 and TRBJ2-1, with D hard to call. Trimming left V 6 bases short and J 1 base short, with 13 bases between. Germline assignment: CDR1 SGHVS and CDR2 FQNEAQ. CDR3 length: 15 residues. The CDR3 DNA reads as TGTGCCAGCAGGTATGAGGCAGATTCCTACAATGAGCAGTTCTTC. Protein product: CASRYEADSYNEQFF.

The rearrangement joins TRBV3-1 (or the pseudogene TRBV3-2) to TRBJ1-5; 7 bases agree with TRBD1. V was clipped by 1 base and J by 2 bases; unmatched bases: 5. Germline CDR1 is LGHDT and CDR2 is YNNKEL (reference sequence). The length of the CDR3 is 16 residues. The CDR3 DNA is TGTGCCAGCAGCCAAGTAGGTCAGGGGGGCAATCAGCCCCAGCATTTT. This encodes CASSQVGQGGNQPQHF.

This clone came up once. The chain couples TRBV9 to TRBJ1-1; D unclear. Trimming left V 0 bases short and J 4 bases short, with 13 bases between. Germline CDR1 SGDLS, CDR2 YYNGEE. This CDR3 contains 15 residues. The CDR3 DNA reads as TGTGCCAGCAGCGTAGTGCCAGGTCCGGGCACTGAAGCTTTCTTT. Amino acid sequence: CASSVVPGPGTEAFF. Full variable domain (missing parts from reference TRBV9 and TRBJ1-1): DSGVTQTPKHLITATGQRVTLRCSPRSGDLSVYWYQQSLDQGLQFLIQYYNGEERAKGNILERFSAQQFPDLHSELNLSSLELGDSALYFCASSVVPGPGTEAFFGQGTRLTVV.

This clone was counted a few times. The chain uses TRBV10-3 and TRBJ1-2; D might be TRBD1 (5 bases). Trimming removed 4 bases at V and 4 bases at J, with 19 bases between. Germline assignment: CDR1 ENHRY and CDR2 SYGVKD. The CDR3 is 16 residues long. CDR3 sequence: CAISASRGETPYGYTF. The CDR3 DNA sequence: TGTGCCATCAGTGCCTCCCGAGGGGAGACTCCCTATGGCTACACCTTC.

The rearrangement uses TRBV30 and TRBJ2-3, with no clear D. This CDR3 has 13 amino acids. Germline CDR1 and CDR2: GTSNPN and SVGIG (reference sequence). V lost 2 bases to trimming and J lost 2 bases, with 8 bases between them. The CDR3 is CAWSMVLTDTQYF. The DNA of the CDR3 is TGTGCCTGGAGTATGGTCCTCACAGATACGCAGTATTTT.

The chain employs TRBV6-5 and TRBJ2-7; D might be TRBD2 (6 bases). This CDR3 contains 16 residues. Trimming removed 0 bases at V and 4 bases at J, with 16 bases between. Germline CDR1 and CDR2: MNHEY and SVGAGI. As DNA, the CDR3 is TGTGCCAGCAGTTACTCTGCGGCGGGAAGCTTTTACGAGCAGTACTTC. Its translation: CASSYSAAGSFYEQYF.

The chain recombines TRBV19 with TRBJ2-4, with no clear D. Germline V gene lookup returns CDR1 LNHDA and CDR2 SQIVND (reference sequence). The CDR3 covers 14 residues. Trimming took 3 bases from V and 0 from J, leaving 6 bases between them. This CDR3 is CASSIGLAKNIQYF. In DNA, the CDR3 is TGTGCCAGTAGTATCGGGCTAGCCAAAAACATTCAGTACTTC. Together with reference TRBV19 and TRBJ2-4, the CDR3 gives the full variable domain: DGGITQSPKYLFRKEGQNVTLSCEQNLNHDAMYWYRQDPGQGLRLIYYSQIVNDFQKGDIAEGYSVSREKKESFPLTVTSAQKNPTAFYLCASSIGLAKNIQYFGAGTRLSVL.

The CDR3 sequence is CASSYPTRSTGELFF. The CDR3 DNA reads TGTGCCAGCAGTTACCCGACAAGGTCCACCGGGGAGCTGTTTTTT. This chain uses TRBV6-2 or TRBV6-3 with TRBJ2-2; no firm D call. Germline V gives CDR1 MNHEY, CDR2 SVGEGT. The V end lost 2 bases, the J end lost 4 bases, and 11 bases lay between the germline ends. The CDR3 consists of 15 residues.

The rearrangement uses TRBV10-3 and TRBJ2-7; a weak D match, TRBD1 (6 bases). This CDR3 is built from 11 residues. With 2 bases removed from V and 10 bases from J, the gap between germline ends came to 9 bases. Germline CDR1 and CDR2: ENHRY and SYGVKD. In DNA form, the CDR3 reads TGTGCCATCAGTGAGGGGACAATCCAGTACTTC. Encoded protein: CAISEGTIQYF.

The gene calls are TRBV7-2 and TRBJ1-1, with D possibly being TRBD1 (6 bases). CDR3 size: 14 residues. Germline CDR1 SGHTA, CDR2 FQGNSA. Trimming left V 3 bases short and J 1 base short, with 9 bases between. The CDR3: CASSFTGTNTEAFF. The CDR3 nucleotides read TGTGCCAGCAGCTTTACAGGGACGAACACTGAAGCTTTCTTT.

This chain connects TRBV9 to TRBJ2-7, with D unclear. CDR3 length equals 14 residues. V was clipped by 1 base and J by 3 bases, with 11 bases between them. The germline V gene encodes CDR1 SGDLS and CDR2 YYNGEE. DNA of the CDR3: TGTGCCAGCAGCGTATCAACTGACGACTACGAGCAGTACTTC. It encodes CASSVSTDDYEQYF. Using reference TRBV9 and TRBJ2-7 for the parts outside the CDR3, the full variable domain is DSGVTQTPKHLITATGQRVTLRCSPRSGDLSVYWYQQSLDQGLQFLIQYYNGEERAKGNILERFSAQQFPDLHSELNLSSLELGDSALYFCASSVSTDDYEQYFGPGTRLTVT.

This clone showed up just once. The gene calls are TRBV9 and TRBJ2-7, with D possibly TRBD1 on 7 matching bases. V was shortened by 3 bases and J by 5 bases, with 15 bases between the two germline ends. The CDR3 is 14 amino acids. Germline CDR1 reads SGDLS; CDR2 reads YYNGEE. The CDR3 spells CASSAPGGRNEQYF. CDR3 coding DNA: TGTGCCAGCAGCGCCCCAGGGGGGAGGAACGAGCAGTACTTC.

The CDR3 DNA reads as TGCGCCAGCAGCCAAGTGTGGGGGCCGAAGAATGAAAAACTGTTTTTT. Its translation: CASSQVWGPKNEKLFF. The V call is TRBV4-1, the J call TRBJ1-4; possible D gene TRBD1, 6 bases. Trimming took 1 base from V and 5 from J, leaving 14 bases between them. This CDR3 contains 16 residues. The germline V gene has CDR1 MGHRA and CDR2 YSYEKL.

The chain links TRBV7-9 to TRBJ1-1; unclear D gene. Germline values: CDR1 SEHNR, CDR2 FQNEAQ (reference sequence). This CDR3 contains 11 residues. V shed 8 bases and J shed 11 bases, with 15 bases lying between them. The CDR3 region is CASSFDTWAFF. CDR3 coding DNA: TGTGCCAGCTCATTCGATACTTGGGCTTTCTTT.

The chain joins TRBV12-5 to TRBJ2-3; D is uncertain. The CDR3 consists of 14 residues. V shed 1 base and J shed 2 bases, with 7 bases lying between them. From germline, CDR1 is LGHNT and CDR2 FRNRAP. CDR3: CASGLGLLTDTQYF. The CDR3 nucleotides read TGTGCTAGTGGTTTGGGGCTACTCACAGATACGCAGTATTTT.

In DNA form, the CDR3 reads TGTGCCAGCAGCTTGGGGACCCCTCTAGATACCGGGGAGCTGTTTTTT. This encodes CASSLGTPLDTGELFF. This chain connects TRBV5-4 to TRBJ2-2; no clear D gene. Trimming stripped 0 bases from V and 5 bases from J, with 14 bases between. Germline V gene sequence: CDR1 SGHNT, CDR2 YYREEE (reference sequence). The CDR3 totals 16 residues. The complete variable domain, with remaining parts taken from reference TRBV5-4 and TRBJ2-2, reads ETGVTQSPTHLIKTRGQQVTLRCSSQSGHNTVSWYQQALGQGPQFIFQYYREEENGRGNFPPRFSGLQFPNYSSELNVNALELDDSALYLCASSLGTPLDTGELFFGEGSRLTVL.

This chain joins TRBV7-2 and TRBJ2-1, with 8 bases identical to TRBD2. Germline V gives CDR1 SGHTA, CDR2 FQGNSA. V gave up 2 bases and J gave up 2 bases; unmatched junction bases: 5. This CDR3 has 16 amino acids. The CDR3 sequence: CASSLPGLGPYNEQFF. CDR3 nucleotide sequence: TGTGCCAGCAGCTTACCGGGACTAGGCCCCTACAATGAGCAGTTCTTC. The full variable domain, in which reference TRBV7-2 and TRBJ2-1 provide the parts outside the CDR3, is GAGVSQSPSNKVTEKGKDVELRCDPISGHTALYWYRQSLGQGLEFLIYFQGNSAPDKSGLPSDRFSAERTGGSVSTLTIQRTQQEDSAVYLCASSLPGLGPYNEQFFGPGTRLTVL.

This clone was found many times. The rearrangement uses TRBV4-2 and TRBJ1-2; tentative D call: TRBD1 (6 bases). The CDR3 length is 15 residues. The V and J ends lost 4 bases and 7 bases respectively, with 19 bases between them. Germline assignment: CDR1 LGHNA and CDR2 YNFKEQ. This chain's CDR3 is CASSPGGGGARGYTF. The CDR3 DNA reads as TGTGCCAGCAGCCCCGGGGGTGGGGGGGCGCGTGGCTACACCTTC.

In its sample, this clone was seen a few times. The V gene is TRBV7-2, the J gene TRBJ2-7; 14 bases align to TRBD2. The germline CDR1 and CDR2 sequences are SGHTA and FQGNSA. The CDR3 totals 16 residues. Trimming took 4 bases from V and 4 from J; bases not matched to a gene: 6. CDR3 amino acids: CASSSPRTSGRYEQYF. Written as DNA, the CDR3 is TGTGCCAGCAGCTCCCCTCGGACTAGCGGGAGGTACGAGCAGTACTTC.

The chain has TRBV15 and TRBJ2-7; 7 bases are shared with TRBD2. The J segment lost 6 bases and the V segment lost 5 bases, leaving 7 bases of the junction unmatched. Germline V lookup: CDR1 LNHNV, CDR2 YYDKDF (reference sequence). The CDR3 covers 13 residues. The CDR3 spells CATSPPGGAEQYF. CDR3 in DNA: TGTGCCACCAGCCCCCCGGGGGGAGCCGAGCAGTACTTC.

The rearrangement uses TRBV5-8 and TRBJ2-3; the D is unclear. The CDR3 spans 11 residues. Trimming cost V 1 base and J 9 bases, with 6 bases left between them. In germline, CDR1 is SGHTS, CDR2 YDEGEE. CDR3 in DNA: TGTGCCAGCAGCTTGACGAGCACGCAGTATTTT. This encodes CASSLTSTQYF. The whole variable domain, remainder taken from reference TRBV5-8 and TRBJ2-3, is EAGVTQSPTHLIKTRGQQATLRCSPISGHTSVYWYQQALGLGLQFLLWYDEGEERNRGNFPPRFSGRQFPNYSSELNVNALELEDSALYLCASSLTSTQYFGPGTRLTVL.

CDR3 amino acids: CASSFTDTQYF. The CDR3 bases are TGTGCCAGCAGTTTCACAGATACGCAGTATTTT. J is TRBJ2-3 and V is TRBV12-3 or TRBV12-4; unclear D gene. The CDR3 spans 11 residues. Trimming pared 3 bases from V and 2 bases from J, leaving 0 bases between.

This chain joins TRBV6-5 and TRBJ1-2, with TRBD1 as a possible D gene (6 bases). This CDR3 is built from 15 residues. Germline V CDR1 and CDR2: MNHEY, SVGAGI. Trimming cost V 3 bases and J 4 bases, with 15 bases left between them. The CDR3 DNA is TGTGCCAGCAGTTATGGGGGTGGAGGGGGCTATGGCTACACCTTC. This translates into CASSYGGGGGYGYTF.

To note about this clone: One end of the junction does not line up with germline, which may come from a read error. The rearrangement links TRBV24-1 to TRBJ1-6; D unclear. The CDR3 totals 11 residues. Per germline, CDR1 KGHDR and CDR2 SFDVKD. The CDR3 loop reads CATSPPFNAGF. The CDR3, as DNA: TGTGCCACCAGTCCGCCTTTTAACGCGGGCTTC.

The V gene is TRBV12-3 or TRBV12-4, the J gene TRBJ2-5; D gene uncertain. V lost 4 bases and J lost 2, with 8 bases in between. This CDR3 has 13 residues. The CDR3 DNA reads TGTGCCAGCAGTTACGGACGGCAAGAGACCCAGTACTTC. Its protein product is CASSYGRQETQYF.

This rearrangement joins TRBV7-2 to TRBJ1-5; no definite D call. Germline V lookup: CDR1 SGHTA, CDR2 FQGNSA. Trimming left V 3 bases short and J 11 bases short, with 14 bases between. The CDR3 covers 13 residues. CDR3 nucleotides: TGTGCCAGCAGCTTCGACTTATCAGCGGCCCAGCATTTT. It yields the protein CASSFDLSAAQHF.